Below, 18 T cell receptor beta chains from the same sample are listed, as sequenced in a study of shared clonotypes between healthy human individuals. The assay was immunoSEQ multiplex PCR, and TCRdb's table has in-frame clones only and misses some. Found here are a few million clones, more than 80% of them singletons; the top ten hold around 0.15%. Sequenced sample: naive CD4+ T cells sorted from blood. Subset in this sample: CD45RA+ positively selected. All receptors come from a man between 18 and 29 years old in good health.

The V gene is TRBV28, the J gene TRBJ1-5; D is ambiguous. Trimming took off 3 bases at V and 4 bases at J, with 7 bases between the two ends. Germline V gene data show CDR1 as MDHEN and CDR2 as SYDVKM. The CDR3 is 13 amino acids. This CDR3 is CASSFYGNQPQHF. In DNA, the CDR3 is TGTGCCAGCAGTTTTTATGGTAATCAGCCCCAGCATTTT.

This clone has a single count. The J gene is TRBJ1-2, the V gene TRBV2; no clear D gene. The CDR3 contains 12 residues. Deletions cut 7 bases from V and 1 base from J, with 7 bases between. From germline, CDR1 is SNHLY and CDR2 FYNNEI. CDR3 bases: TGTGCCAGCATAGAGTTTAACTATGGCTACACCTTC. This translates into CASIEFNYGYTF.

CDR3 in DNA: TGTGCCAGCAGCCCCCAGGGCCCCCTTCAGCCCCAGCATTTT. Translation: CASSPQGPLQPQHF. This chain connects TRBV7-9 to TRBJ1-5, with D possibly matching TRBD1 (5 bases). V was clipped by 5 bases and J by 6 bases, with 14 bases between them. The CDR3 covers 14 residues. Germline values: CDR1 SEHNR, CDR2 FQNEAQ (reference sequence).

V gene TRBV29-1 combines with J gene TRBJ2-2; 13 nucleotides align to TRBD2. In germline, CDR1 is SQVTM, CDR2 ANQGSEA. V lost 7 bases, J lost 4 bases, and 6 bases stayed unmatched. The CDR3 is made up of 15 amino acids. CDR3 sequence: CSARTSGGATGELFF. DNA of the CDR3: TGCAGCGCTAGGACTAGCGGGGGAGCCACCGGGGAGCTGTTTTTT.

V and J are TRBV10-3 and TRBJ2-1; D is unclear. Trimming stripped 4 bases from V and 2 bases from J, with 12 bases between. Per germline, CDR1 ENHRY and CDR2 SYGVKD. The CDR3 has 15 amino acids. The CDR3 loop reads CAISVQYPPYNEQFF. CDR3 coding DNA: TGTGCCATCAGTGTTCAGTATCCTCCCTACAATGAGCAGTTCTTC.

This chain joins TRBV6-5 and TRBJ2-7; unclear D gene. Trimming pared 0 bases from V and 3 bases from J, leaving 9 bases between. Per the germline V gene, CDR1 is MNHEY and CDR2 is SVGAGI. The CDR3 has 14 residues. The CDR3 DNA reads as TGTGCCAGCAGTTACTCCTATCAGTACTACGAGCAGTACTTC. Translated: CASSYSYQYYEQYF.

The chain uses TRBV2 and TRBJ1-3; D ambiguous. V was clipped by 7 bases and J by 4 bases, with 8 bases between them. Germline assignment: CDR1 SNHLY and CDR2 FYNNEI. The CDR3 spans 12 residues. The CDR3 is CASTRAGNTIYF. CDR3 sequence (DNA): TGTGCCAGCACCCGGGCCGGAAACACCATATATTTT.

Notes on this clone: Additional DNA sequences in this sample encode the identical CDR3. The CDR3 nucleotides read TGTGCCTGGAGTGACCCCTACGAGCAGTACTTC. Encoded protein: CAWSDPYEQYF. The V call is TRBV30, the J call TRBJ2-7; D unresolved. Trimming removed 1 base from V and 2 bases from J, with 3 bases in between. Germline V gives CDR1 GTSNPN, CDR2 SVGIG (reference sequence). The CDR3 loop spans 11 amino acids.

CDR3: CASSAESVSYNEQFF. The CDR3 nucleotides are TGTGCCAGCAGTGCAGAGAGCGTATCCTACAATGAGCAGTTCTTC. The rearrangement uses TRBV2 and TRBJ2-1; D is unclear. This CDR3 contains 15 residues. Germline CDR1 SNHLY, CDR2 FYNNEI. Trimming left V 4 bases short and J 1 base short, with 11 bases between.

The chain recombines TRBV7-2 with TRBJ2-5; no clear D. The CDR3 is 14 amino acids. V gave up 3 bases and J gave up 4 bases, with 12 bases separating them. Germline-derived CDR1 and CDR2 are SGHTA and FQGNSA. CDR3 DNA: TGTGCCAGCAGCTTCGGAATAGCTGGAGAGACCCAGTACTTC. Translation gives CASSFGIAGETQYF.

This chain joins TRBV11-2 and TRBJ2-1; 10 bases are shared with TRBD2. The CDR3 runs to 15 residues. Germline V CDR1 and CDR2: SGHAT, FQNNGV. With V trimmed by 5 bases and J by 4 bases, 5 bases remained unmatched. CDR3: CASSLAGERYNEQFF. DNA for the CDR3: TGTGCCAGCAGCCTAGCGGGAGAGAGGTACAATGAGCAGTTCTTC. Combining the CDR3 with reference TRBV11-2 and TRBJ2-1 gives the whole variable domain EAGVAQSPRYKIIEKRQSVAFWCNPISGHATLYWYQQILGQGPKLLIQFQNNGVVDDSQLPKDRFSAERLKGVDSTLKIQPAKLEDSAVYLCASSLAGERYNEQFFGPGTRLTVL.

DNA for the CDR3: TGCGCCAGCAGAGGGGGACAGGGGAGACCGACCGAGACCCAGTACTTC. Translating it yields CASRGGQGRPTETQYF. This chain connects TRBV5-1 to TRBJ2-5; 10 positions agree with TRBD1. Losses at the gene ends were 5 bases for V and 5 bases for J; bases not matched to a gene: 12. CDR1 SGHRS and CDR2 YFSETQ come from the germline V gene. This CDR3 is 16 amino acids long.

V is TRBV27 and J is TRBJ2-7; possibly TRBD1 for D (6 bases). The length of the CDR3 is 14 residues. V gave up 9 bases and J gave up 4 bases, with 19 bases separating them. In germline, CDR1 is MNHEY, CDR2 SMNVEV (reference sequence). CDR3 bases: TGTGCCAGTACGAGCCGGGACACCCCTTACGAGCAGTACTTC. Amino acids: CASTSRDTPYEQYF.

This chain joins TRBV27 and TRBJ2-7; 13 bases are a match to TRBD2. CDR3 length: 15 residues. Germline CDR1 is MNHEY and CDR2 is SMNVEV (reference sequence). The junction had 1 base not matched to a gene; V was cut back by 4 bases and J by 1 base. CDR3 nucleotides: TGTGCCAGCAGTTGGACTAGCGGGGGATCCTACGAGCAGTACTTC. Its protein is CASSWTSGGSYEQYF.

The rearrangement links TRBV6-5 to TRBJ2-7, with TRBD1 matching over 8 bases. The CDR3 has 13 amino acids. From germline, CDR1 is MNHEY and CDR2 SVGAGI. V lost 5 bases to trimming and J lost 7 bases; unmatched junction nucleotides: 7. Here the CDR3 reads CASSIHRQGEQYF. The CDR3, as DNA: TGTGCCAGCAGTATCCATAGACAGGGGGAGCAGTACTTC.

This clone was observed a single time. The chain couples TRBV2 to TRBJ2-7; TRBD2 is a possible D gene (6 bases). V shed 5 bases and J shed 1 base, with 12 bases lying between them. The CDR3 has 14 amino acids. Germline CDR1 SNHLY, CDR2 FYNNEI. The CDR3 is CASSYRRGSYEQYF. CDR3 bases: TGTGCCAGCAGTTATCGTCGGGGGTCCTACGAGCAGTACTTC.

This sequence joins TRBV4-3 and TRBJ2-1; D ambiguous. The CDR3 has 15 residues. The ends were cut back, 1 base at V and 13 bases at J, with 20 bases in the middle. Germline CDR1 and CDR2: LGHNA and YSLEER. The CDR3 DNA sequence: TGCGCCAGCAGCCAAGGACCCCCTCTCGGGTGGGTCCAGTTCTTC. It specifies CASSQGPPLGWVQFF.

J is TRBJ2-3 and V is TRBV27; TRBD1 matches 7 bases. Germline values: CDR1 MNHEY, CDR2 SMNVEV (reference sequence). This CDR3 is built from 16 residues. V gave up 5 bases and J gave up 1 base; unmatched junction bases: 9. The CDR3 here is CASSTRDSYGTDTQYF. In DNA form, the CDR3 reads TGTGCCAGCAGTACCCGGGACAGCTATGGCACAGATACGCAGTATTTT.